Following are 9 T cell receptor beta chains from one sample sequenced in a study of neurological immune-mediated disorders. TCRdb re-derived calls from the 5' RACE reads in MiXCR, one entry per CDR3 protein. Here the sample spans roughly 76,000 distinct CDR3 sequences, approximately 3.4% being singletons. Material: PBMCs. Receptor source: a woman aged 45-60 years with multiple sclerosis.

This clonotype was counted only a few times. A read error may be the cause here, since a much bigger clone is one base away. The rearrangement links TRBV20-1 to TRBJ2-1; 8 positions match TRBD2. The germline gives CDR1 DFQATT, CDR2 SNEGSKA (reference sequence). This CDR3 region has 11 residues. Here the CDR3 reads CSASPLAGRIF. DNA of the CDR3: TGCAGTGCTAGCCCTTTAGCGGGGAGGATATTC.

This clonotype was observed at least ten times. The chain's CDR3 is CAITPGSGANTGELFF. The CDR3 region has the DNA TGTGCCATCACCCCGGGGAGCGGCGCGAACACCGGGGAGCTGTTTTTT. The chain links TRBV10-3 to TRBJ2-2; possible D gene TRBD2, 5 bases. CDR3 length: 16 amino acids. Germline CDR1 is ENHRY and CDR2 is SYGVKD. The V gene lost 7 bases and the J gene lost 0 bases, with 15 bases spanning the gap.

The table lists this clonotype with many counts. The V and J genes are TRBV15 and TRBJ2-1; no clear D. The germline V and J ends were trimmed by 0 bases and 0 bases, with 9 bases remaining between them. Per germline, CDR1 LNHNV and CDR2 YYDKDF (reference sequence). The CDR3 is 16 amino acids. This CDR3 is CATSRDPRPSYNEQFF. In nucleotides, the CDR3 is TGTGCCACCAGCAGAGACCCCAGACCCTCCTACAATGAGCAGTTCTTC.

This clonotype was seen ten or more times. The gene calls are TRBV25-1 and TRBJ2-3; 12 bases fit TRBD2. Germline assignment: CDR1 MGHDK and CDR2 SYGVNS. This CDR3 region has 17 residues. V was clipped by 1 base and J by 7 bases; unmatched bases: 9. CDR3 bases: TGTGCCAGCAGTGAATTGGAGAGACTAGCGGGAGATAATACGCAGTATTTT. It encodes CASSELERLAGDNTQYF. Based on the CDR3 plus reference TRBV25-1 and TRBJ2-3, the full variable domain is EADIYQTPRYLVIGTGKKITLECSQTMGHDKMYWYQQDPGMELHLIHYSYGVNSTEKGDLSSESTVSRIRTEHFPLTLESARPSHTSQYLCASSELERLAGDNTQYFGPGTRLTVL.

There are many counts of this clonotype. The rearrangement joins TRBV12-3 or TRBV12-4 to TRBJ1-1; D possibly corresponds to TRBD1 (6 bases). V lost 6 bases and J 6 bases, leaving 20 bases between the germline ends. The CDR3 covers 15 residues. DNA for the CDR3: TGTGCCAGCAGCCCCGCATCCGGGGGCAGACCTGAAGCTTTCTTT. Its translation is CASSPASGGRPEAFF.

This clonotype was detected ten times or more. V gene TRBV14 combines with J gene TRBJ1-2; 8 bases agree with TRBD1. The germline CDR1 and CDR2 sequences are SGHDN and FVKESK. Unmatched junction bases numbered 5, after V lost 4 bases and J lost 4 bases. The CDR3 is 14 amino acids. In nucleotides, the CDR3 is TGTGCCAGCAGCCCGGGACAGGACCTCTATGGCTACACCTTC. Its protein is CASSPGQDLYGYTF.

This clonotype was found many times. The V and J genes are TRBV11-2 and TRBJ2-1; 11 nucleotides match TRBD2. The CDR3 has 14 residues. Germline CDR1 is SGHAT and CDR2 is FQNNGV. The V gene end was trimmed by 6 bases and the J gene end by 7 bases; junction bases not matched to a gene: 5. In DNA form, the CDR3 reads TGTGCCAGCAGTTCCCGACTAGCGGGAAATGAGCAGTTCTTC. Its protein product is CASSSRLAGNEQFF.

There are many counts of this clonotype. This chain joins TRBV20-1 and TRBJ2-7; 10 nucleotides agree with TRBD1. Germline CDR1 is DFQATT and CDR2 is SNEGSKA (reference sequence). The J segment lost 1 base and the V segment lost 3 bases, leaving 6 bases of the junction unmatched. The CDR3 length is 15 residues. This CDR3 reads CSARSGTGVSYEQYF. CDR3 bases: TGCAGTGCTAGGTCCGGGACAGGGGTTTCCTACGAGCAGTACTTC.

This clonotype was seen repeatedly, ten times or more. The genes are TRBV7-9 and TRBJ2-3, with no clear D. The V end was cut by 2 bases, the J end by 2 bases, with 5 bases between. Germline CDR1 SEHNR, CDR2 FQNEAQ (reference sequence). The CDR3 covers 13 residues. CDR3 nucleotide sequence: TGTGCCAGCAGCTTAAGGCTCACAGATACGCAGTATTTT. Protein sequence: CASSLRLTDTQYF.